The 27 T cell receptor beta chains below come from one sample, sequenced in a study of T cell changes during pregnancy in multiple sclerosis. Generated by immunoSEQ multiplex PCR, the TCRdb table keeps only in-frame clones and is missing some. Of tens of thousands of clones in the sample, 92% were seen once. The material sequenced was CD4+ T cells from peripheral blood mononuclear cells, taken in the third trimester of pregnancy. The receptors shown here come from a female donor with multiple sclerosis, enrolled in a pregnancy study.

The V gene is TRBV30, the J gene TRBJ2-7, with a possible D match to TRBD1 (5 bases). Trimming took 1 base from V and 7 from J, leaving 14 bases between them. Germline CDR1 reads GTSNPN; CDR2 reads SVGIG (reference sequence). The length of the CDR3 is 13 residues. CDR3 bases: TGTGCCTGGAGTGGGACATCGGCTCGGGAGCAGTACTTC. Its protein product is CAWSGTSAREQYF.

The rearrangement uses TRBV19 and TRBJ1-4; possible D gene TRBD1, 5 bases. Per the germline V gene, CDR1 is LNHDA and CDR2 is SQIVND (reference sequence). V dropped 5 bases and J dropped 0 bases, with 16 bases sitting between them. CDR3 size: 17 residues. CDR3 region: CASSGGFSMATNEKLFF. The CDR3 bases are TGTGCCAGTAGTGGGGGGTTCAGCATGGCAACTAATGAAAAACTGTTTTTT.

The J gene is TRBJ2-5, the V gene TRBV4-2; 9 bases match TRBD2. Per germline, CDR1 LGHNA and CDR2 YNFKEQ. Trimming removed 3 bases from V and 2 bases from J; junction bases left unmatched: 10. This CDR3 is 17 amino acids long. The CDR3 DNA reads TGTGCCAGCAGCCAGCCCGGAGGGCTAGCGGGGCAAGAGACCCAGTACTTC. Amino acid sequence: CASSQPGGLAGQETQYF.

The V and J genes are TRBV11-1 and TRBJ1-6; unclear D gene. With 4 bases removed from V and 15 bases from J, the gap between germline ends came to 13 bases. This CDR3 is 12 amino acids long. Germline V gene data show CDR1 as SGHAT and CDR2 as FQDESV (reference sequence). DNA for the CDR3: TGTGCCAGCAGCTCCGACACGGCACACCTCCACTTT. Its translation: CASSSDTAHLHF.

The chain is built from TRBV25-1 and TRBJ2-7; possible D gene TRBD2, 6 bases. CDR3 size: 15 residues. CDR1 and CDR2 (germline): MGHDK, SYGVNS. Trimming took 2 bases from V and 5 from J, leaving 16 bases between them. The CDR3, as DNA: TGTGCCAGCAGTGAAGTCGGGGGAATCGTTCACGAGCAGTACTTC. This gives the protein CASSEVGGIVHEQYF.

This sequence joins TRBV5-1 and TRBJ1-2; the D is unclear. Trimming stripped 1 base from V and 8 bases from J, with 12 bases between. The CDR3 spans 13 residues. Germline-derived CDR1 and CDR2 are SGHRS and YFSETQ. The CDR3 reads CASSLFQEEGYTF. DNA for the CDR3: TGCGCCAGCAGCTTGTTTCAGGAGGAAGGCTACACCTTC.

The chain is built from TRBV28 and TRBJ2-7; the D is unclear. Trimming pared 3 bases from V and 7 bases from J, leaving 13 bases between. The CDR3 extends over 13 amino acids. CDR1 is MDHEN, CDR2 SYDVKM, per germline. CDR3 nucleotides: TGTGCCAGCAGTTTGGTCCGTATCGGGGAGCAGTACTTC. It encodes CASSLVRIGEQYF. Together with reference TRBV28 and TRBJ2-7, the CDR3 gives the full variable domain: DVKVTQSSRYLVKRTGEKVFLECVQDMDHENMFWYRQDPGLGLRLIYFSYDVKMKEKGDIPEGYSVSREKKERFSLILESASTNQTSMYLCASSLVRIGEQYFGPGTRLTVT.

The gene calls are TRBV5-1 and TRBJ1-1; D is unresolved. Germline V gene sequence: CDR1 SGHRS, CDR2 YFSETQ. The ends were cut back, 4 bases at V and 2 bases at J, with 9 bases in the middle. This CDR3 comprises 13 residues. The CDR3 sequence: CASSPDINTEAFF. The CDR3 bases are TGCGCCAGCAGCCCAGATATTAACACTGAAGCTTTCTTT.

This chain uses TRBV19 with TRBJ1-4; tentatively, D is TRBD1 (6 bases). Germline lookup yields CDR1 LNHDA and CDR2 SQIVND (reference sequence). The germline V and J ends were trimmed by 3 bases and 5 bases, with 13 bases remaining between them. The CDR3 contains 15 residues. CDR3 amino acids: CASSMLDSPNEKLFF. The CDR3 region has the DNA TGTGCCAGTAGTATGTTGGACAGTCCGAATGAAAAACTGTTTTTT. Full variable domain (missing parts from reference TRBV19 and TRBJ1-4): DGGITQSPKYLFRKEGQNVTLSCEQNLNHDAMYWYRQDPGQGLRLIYYSQIVNDFQKGDIAEGYSVSREKKESFPLTVTSAQKNPTAFYLCASSMLDSPNEKLFFGSGTQLSVL.

V gene TRBV19 combines with J gene TRBJ1-5; 7 bases align to TRBD1. The germline CDR1 and CDR2 sequences are LNHDA and SQIVND (reference sequence). There are 13 residues in the CDR3. The ends lost 8 bases at V and 4 bases at J; junction bases unmatched: 5. The CDR3 DNA follows: TGTGCCAGTCAGACGACAGGGAATCAGCCCCAGCATTTT. Encoded protein: CASQTTGNQPQHF.

The chain links TRBV28 to TRBJ2-3; D is possibly TRBD2 (7 bases). The CDR3 is made up of 16 amino acids. The V end lost 7 bases, the J end lost 0 bases, and 17 bases lay between the germline ends. CDR1 MDHEN and CDR2 SYDVKM come from the germline V gene. CDR3 residues: CASIPHGGPSTDTQYF. CDR3 in DNA: TGTGCCAGCATTCCCCACGGGGGGCCGAGCACAGATACGCAGTATTTT.

This chain's CDR3 is CASSKSTGGLSTDTQYF. In DNA form, the CDR3 reads TGTGCCAGCAGCAAATCGACAGGGGGCCTGAGCACAGATACGCAGTATTTT. The rearrangement joins TRBV5-6 to TRBJ2-3; 10 positions agree with TRBD1. After removal of 4 bases from V and 0 bases from J, the junction contained 8 bases not matched to a gene. The CDR3 contains 17 residues. The germline V gene has CDR1 SGHDT and CDR2 YYEEEE.

The gene calls are TRBV5-1 and TRBJ2-7; the match to TRBD2 covers 8 bases. CDR3 size: 13 residues. The V gene's germline CDR1 is SGHRS and CDR2 YFSETQ. Germline trimming cut 6 bases from V and 7 bases from J; bases unmatched to any gene: 9. The chain's CDR3 is CASTPGGAEEQYF. In DNA form, the CDR3 reads TGCGCCAGCACCCCGGGGGGGGCGGAGGAGCAGTACTTC.

The CDR3 sequence is CASSLRPRGEAFF. The CDR3, as DNA: TGTGCCAGCAGTCTCCGTCCCCGGGGTGAAGCTTTCTTT. This sequence joins TRBV28 and TRBJ1-1; no reliable D call. The germline V gene has CDR1 MDHEN and CDR2 SYDVKM. V was trimmed by 5 bases and J by 7 bases, leaving 14 bases between them. CDR3 size: 13 residues.

The rearrangement links TRBV5-5 to TRBJ1-4; D perhaps matches TRBD1 (5 bases). The ends were cut back, 2 bases at V and 8 bases at J, with 13 bases in the middle. This CDR3 contains 14 residues. CDR1 SGHKS and CDR2 YYEKEE come from the germline V gene (reference sequence). The CDR3 reads CASSFGGAGEKLFF. DNA of the CDR3: TGTGCCAGCAGCTTCGGAGGGGCTGGGGAAAAACTGTTTTTT.

V is TRBV5-1 and J is TRBJ1-1; 7 bases fit TRBD1. This CDR3 is 14 amino acids long. V gave up 0 bases and J gave up 1 base; unmatched junction bases: 0. The germline CDR1 and CDR2 sequences are SGHRS and YFSETQ. The CDR3 protein is CASSLDRGNTEAFF. CDR3 sequence (DNA): TGCGCCAGCAGCTTGGACAGGGGGAACACTGAAGCTTTCTTT.

The chain couples TRBV28 to TRBJ1-2, with 7 bases that match TRBD1. The length of the CDR3 is 13 residues. Trimming removed 6 bases from V and 3 bases from J; junction bases left unmatched: 4. Germline CDR1 is MDHEN and CDR2 is SYDVKM. CDR3 residues: CASSSDRYYGYTF. In DNA form, the CDR3 reads TGTGCCAGCAGCTCGGACAGGTACTATGGCTACACCTTC.

The chain has TRBV13 and TRBJ2-7; 10 bases map to TRBD1. The CDR3 has 16 residues. Losses at the gene ends were 5 bases for V and 7 bases for J; bases not matched to a gene: 14. Per the germline V gene, CDR1 is PRHDT and CDR2 is FYEKMQ (reference sequence). CDR3 DNA: TGTGCCAGCAGCGCAGACGACAGGGGGCGAACTAAGGAGCAGTACTTC. Translated: CASSADDRGRTKEQYF.

A word on this clone: Other DNA sequences within the sample encode an identical CDR3. The J gene is TRBJ2-3, the V gene TRBV5-1; 10 bases agree with TRBD1. CDR1 and CDR2 from the germline V gene are SGHRS and YFSETQ. V shed 2 bases and J 1 base; nucleotides not matched to a gene: 1. CDR3 length: 15 amino acids. In DNA, the CDR3 is TGCGCCAGCAGCTTAGACAGGGGGCGCACAGATACGCAGTATTTT. This encodes CASSLDRGRTDTQYF. Full variable domain (remainder filled in from reference TRBV5-1 and TRBJ2-3): KAGVTQTPRYLIKTRGQQVTLSCSPISGHRSVSWYQQTPGQGLQFLFEYFSETQRNKGNFPGRFSGRQFSNSRSEMNVSTLELGDSALYLCASSLDRGRTDTQYFGPGTRLTVL.

J is TRBJ2-7 and V is TRBV7-8; D is perhaps TRBD2 (5 bases). The ends were cut back, 5 bases at V and 5 bases at J, with 16 bases in the middle. Germline-derived CDR1 and CDR2 are SGHVS and FQNEAQ. This CDR3 region has 14 residues. The CDR3, as DNA: TGTGCCAGCAGCCGTGTGGAGGTTGGGGACGAGCAGTACTTC. Translating gives CASSRVEVGDEQYF. The variable domain in full, with the rest retrieved from reference TRBV7-8 and TRBJ2-7, is GAGVSQSPRYKVAKRGQDVALRCDPISGHVSLFWYQQALGQGPEFLTYFQNEAQLDKSGLPSDRFFAERPEGSVSTLKIQRTQQEDSAVYLCASSRVEVGDEQYFGPGTRLTVT.

The chain recombines TRBV7-8 with TRBJ2-7, with 10 bases lining up with TRBD1. CDR3 size: 22 residues. V lost 1 base and J lost 2; bases outside the gene matches: 23. Germline CDR1 and CDR2: SGHVS and FQNEAQ. The CDR3 reads CASSLGQGARNWITGIPYEQYF. As DNA, the CDR3 is TGTGCCAGCAGCTTAGGACAGGGGGCAAGGAACTGGATTACGGGAATACCCTACGAGCAGTACTTC. The variable domain in full, completed from reference TRBV7-8 and TRBJ2-7, reads GAGVSQSPRYKVAKRGQDVALRCDPISGHVSLFWYQQALGQGPEFLTYFQNEAQLDKSGLPSDRFFAERPEGSVSTLKIQRTQQEDSAVYLCASSLGQGARNWITGIPYEQYFGPGTRLTVT.

V gene TRBV19 combines with J gene TRBJ2-3; 9 positions match TRBD1. From germline, CDR1 is LNHDA and CDR2 SQIVND (reference sequence). The CDR3 consists of 18 residues. V dropped 1 base and J dropped 3; count of bases not matched to a gene: 11. The chain's CDR3 is CASSIGGTGRIITDTQYF. In DNA form, the CDR3 reads TGTGCCAGTAGTATAGGAGGGACAGGGCGTATCATAACAGATACGCAGTATTTT.

This clone was seen once. The gene calls are TRBV19 and TRBJ1-2, with 10 nucleotides matching TRBD1. The CDR3 spans 14 residues. With V trimmed by 5 bases and J by 4 bases, 4 bases remained unmatched. Germline CDR1 is LNHDA and CDR2 is SQIVND (reference sequence). CDR3 in DNA: TGTGCCAGTAGTGGGACAGGGGTTGCCTATGGCTACACCTTC. It translates to CASSGTGVAYGYTF. Drawing the rest from reference TRBV19 and TRBJ1-2, the complete variable domain is DGGITQSPKYLFRKEGQNVTLSCEQNLNHDAMYWYRQDPGQGLRLIYYSQIVNDFQKGDIAEGYSVSREKKESFPLTVTSAQKNPTAFYLCASSGTGVAYGYTFGSGTRLTVV.

The V call is TRBV27, the J call TRBJ2-2; 8 bases align to TRBD1. The junction had 12 bases not matched to a gene; V was cut back by 5 bases and J by 1 base. The CDR3 sequence is 18 residues long. The germline CDR1 and CDR2 sequences are MNHEY and SMNVEV (reference sequence). CDR3 residues: CASSPGPRGQGNTGELFF. CDR3 nucleotide sequence: TGTGCCAGCAGTCCGGGCCCCCGCGGACAGGGGAACACCGGGGAGCTGTTTTTT.

This clone was detected only a few times. The V gene is TRBV10-3, the J gene TRBJ2-2, with TRBD1 matching over 11 bases. Germline CDR1 is ENHRY and CDR2 is SYGVKD. This CDR3 is 15 amino acids long. Trimming at V came to 3 bases and at J to 6 bases, leaving 3 bases not matched to a gene. CDR3: CAISDRGQGAGELFF. As DNA, the CDR3 is TGTGCCATCAGTGACCGGGGACAGGGGGCCGGGGAGCTGTTTTTT.

The V call is TRBV19, the J call TRBJ2-1; 10 bases line up with TRBD2. The CDR3 sequence is 14 residues long. Per the germline V gene, CDR1 is LNHDA and CDR2 is SQIVND (reference sequence). With 5 bases clipped from V and 9 bases from J, the junction kept 7 bases outside the gene matches. CDR3 protein: CASSVSGGSGEQFF. CDR3 bases: TGTGCCAGTAGTGTTAGCGGGGGGTCCGGTGAGCAGTTCTTC.

This chain uses TRBV6-5 with TRBJ2-7, with 7 bases lining up with TRBD1. Germline trimming cut 5 bases from V and 2 bases from J; bases unmatched to any gene: 9. The CDR3 runs to 15 residues. Germline assignment: CDR1 MNHEY and CDR2 SVGAGI. This CDR3 is CASSKLRGQTYEQYF. In DNA, the CDR3 is TGTGCCAGCAGTAAACTCCGGGGACAGACCTACGAGCAGTACTTC.